This T cell receptor (beta chain) derives from a study of T cells in Graves' hyperthyroidism and ophthalmopathy. On the study more broadly: The authors collected peripheral blood at initial diagnosis, before any treatment. The study, taken as a whole, reports: Most expanded thyroid clonotypes above 0.001 also appeared in blood.

Clinical symptoms, serum thyroxine and TRAb, thyroid ultrasound and orbital computed tomography were used for the diagnoses. Worth noting for this clonotype: Its target is not known.

RNA transcripts yielded amplified TCR beta CDR3 regions. Initially, a first-round RT-PCR of the TCR CDR3 employed the HTBI primer set. TCRdb re-derived calls from the multiplex PCR reads in MiXCR, one entry per CDR3 protein. The sample yields hundreds of thousands of distinct CDR3 sequences, about 13% seen once. V lost 3 bases to trimming and J lost 0 bases, with 5 bases between them. The germline V gene encodes CDR1 MNHGY and CDR2 SVAAGI. The CDR3 contains 13 residues. The chain joins TRBV6-9 to TRBJ2-5; D is ambiguous. The receptor comes from a woman aged 18-29 years with Graves' hyperthyroidism. The sequenced material came from blood. CDR3 loop: CASSYGYQETQYF. CDR3 nucleotides: TGTGCCAGCAGTTACGGATACCAAGAGACCCAGTACTTC.